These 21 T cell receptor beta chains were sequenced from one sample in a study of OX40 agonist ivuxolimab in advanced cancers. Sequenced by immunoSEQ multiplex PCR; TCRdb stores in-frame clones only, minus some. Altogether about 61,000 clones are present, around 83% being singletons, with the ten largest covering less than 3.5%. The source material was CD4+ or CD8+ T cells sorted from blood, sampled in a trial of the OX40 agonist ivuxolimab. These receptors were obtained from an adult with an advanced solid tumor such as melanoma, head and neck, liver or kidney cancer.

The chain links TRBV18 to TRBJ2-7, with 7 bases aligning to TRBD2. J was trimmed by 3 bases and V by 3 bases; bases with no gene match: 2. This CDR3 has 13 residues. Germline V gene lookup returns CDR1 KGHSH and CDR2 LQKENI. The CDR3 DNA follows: TGTGCCAGCTCACCCGGCGGGGGCTACGAGCAGTACTTC. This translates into CASSPGGGYEQYF.

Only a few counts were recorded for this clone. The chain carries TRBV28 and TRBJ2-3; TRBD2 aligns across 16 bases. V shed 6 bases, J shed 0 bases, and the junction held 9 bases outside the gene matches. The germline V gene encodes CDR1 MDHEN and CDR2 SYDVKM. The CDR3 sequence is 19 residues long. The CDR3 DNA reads TGTGCCAGCAGGACGGCCGGGACTAGCGGGGGGGTTAGCACAGATACGCAGTATTTT. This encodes CASRTAGTSGGVSTDTQYF. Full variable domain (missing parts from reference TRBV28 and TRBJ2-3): DVKVTQSSRYLVKRTGEKVFLECVQDMDHENMFWYRQDPGLGLRLIYFSYDVKMKEKGDIPEGYSVSREKKERFSLILESASTNQTSMYLCASRTAGTSGGVSTDTQYFGPGTRLTVL.

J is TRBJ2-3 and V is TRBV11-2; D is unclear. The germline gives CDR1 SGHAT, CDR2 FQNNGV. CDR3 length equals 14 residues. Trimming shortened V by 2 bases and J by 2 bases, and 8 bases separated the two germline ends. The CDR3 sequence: CASSLNTITDTQYF. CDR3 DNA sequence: TGTGCCAGCAGCTTAAATACGATCACAGATACGCAGTATTTT.

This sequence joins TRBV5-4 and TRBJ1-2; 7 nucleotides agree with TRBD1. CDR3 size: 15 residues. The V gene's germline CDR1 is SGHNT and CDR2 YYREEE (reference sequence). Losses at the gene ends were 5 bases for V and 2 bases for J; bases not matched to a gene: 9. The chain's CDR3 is CASSDQQGSNYGYTF. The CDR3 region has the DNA TGTGCCAGCAGTGATCAACAGGGGAGCAACTATGGCTACACCTTC.

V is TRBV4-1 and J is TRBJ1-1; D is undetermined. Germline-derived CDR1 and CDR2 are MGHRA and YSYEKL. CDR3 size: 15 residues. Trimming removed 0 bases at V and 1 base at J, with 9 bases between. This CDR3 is CASSQDRVPNTEAFF. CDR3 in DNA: TGCGCCAGCAGCCAAGATCGGGTCCCGAACACTGAAGCTTTCTTT.

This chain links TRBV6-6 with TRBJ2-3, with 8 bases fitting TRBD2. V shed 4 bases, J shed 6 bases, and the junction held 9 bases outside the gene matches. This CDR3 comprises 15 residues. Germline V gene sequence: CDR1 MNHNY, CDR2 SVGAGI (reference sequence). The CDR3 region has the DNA TGTGCCAGCAGTTTTGGCAGCGGGGGTTTGGATACGCAGTATTTT. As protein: CASSFGSGGLDTQYF.

CDR3 sequence reads: CASSEWRPPLNTGELFF. For the CDR3, the DNA is TGTGCCAGCAGTGAATGGCGACCCCCTCTTAACACCGGGGAGCTGTTTTTT. The rearrangement joins TRBV25-1 to TRBJ2-2; D is uncertain. Looked up from germline, CDR1 is MGHDK and CDR2 is SYGVNS. CDR3 size: 17 residues. Trimming pared 1 base from V and 2 bases from J, leaving 14 bases between.

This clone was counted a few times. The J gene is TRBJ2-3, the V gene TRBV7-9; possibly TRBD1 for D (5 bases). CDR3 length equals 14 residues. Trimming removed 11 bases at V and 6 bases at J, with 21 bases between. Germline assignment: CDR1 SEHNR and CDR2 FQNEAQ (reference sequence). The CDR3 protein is CAPRWQGESDTQYF. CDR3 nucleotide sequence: TGTGCCCCCAGATGGCAGGGTGAGTCCGATACGCAGTATTTT. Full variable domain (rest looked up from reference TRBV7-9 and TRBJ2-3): DTGVSQNPRHKITKRGQNVTFRCDPISEHNRLYWYRQTLGQGPEFLTYFQNEAQLEKSRLLSDRFSAERPKGSFSTLEIQRTEQGDSAMYLCAPRWQGESDTQYFGPGTRLTVL.

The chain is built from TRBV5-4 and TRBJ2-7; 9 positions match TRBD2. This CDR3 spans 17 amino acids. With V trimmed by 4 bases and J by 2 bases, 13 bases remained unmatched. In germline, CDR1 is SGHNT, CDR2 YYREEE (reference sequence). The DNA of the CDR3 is TGTGCCAGCAGCCCTCGGGTGCAGCGGGGGGTTGCCTACGAGCAGTACTTC. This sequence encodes CASSPRVQRGVAYEQYF.

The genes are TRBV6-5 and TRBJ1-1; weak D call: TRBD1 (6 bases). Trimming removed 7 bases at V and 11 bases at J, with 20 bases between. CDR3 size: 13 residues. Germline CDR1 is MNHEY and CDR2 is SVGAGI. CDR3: CASTETRGAVAFF. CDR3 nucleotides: TGTGCCAGCACTGAAACCAGGGGCGCGGTCGCTTTCTTT.

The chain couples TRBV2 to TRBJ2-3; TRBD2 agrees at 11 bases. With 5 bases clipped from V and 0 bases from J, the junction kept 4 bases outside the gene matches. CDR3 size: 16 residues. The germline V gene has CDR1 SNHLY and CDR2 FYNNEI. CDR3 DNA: TGTGCCAGCAGTCTCCTAGCGGGGGGCAGCACAGATACGCAGTATTTT. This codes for CASSLLAGGSTDTQYF.

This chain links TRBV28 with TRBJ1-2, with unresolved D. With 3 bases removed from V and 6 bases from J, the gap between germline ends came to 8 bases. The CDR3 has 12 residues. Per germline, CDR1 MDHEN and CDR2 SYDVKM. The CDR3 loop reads CASSFAGHGYTF. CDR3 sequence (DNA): TGTGCCAGCAGTTTCGCGGGCCATGGCTACACCTTC.

CDR3 nucleotide sequence: TGTGCCAGCAAAACACTAGCGGGGATCACAGATACGCAGTATTTT. Translation gives CASKTLAGITDTQYF. The gene calls are TRBV2 and TRBJ2-3; 10 bases match TRBD2. Unmatched junction bases numbered 6, after V lost 7 bases and J lost 2 bases. The germline gives CDR1 SNHLY, CDR2 FYNNEI. CDR3 length equals 15 residues.

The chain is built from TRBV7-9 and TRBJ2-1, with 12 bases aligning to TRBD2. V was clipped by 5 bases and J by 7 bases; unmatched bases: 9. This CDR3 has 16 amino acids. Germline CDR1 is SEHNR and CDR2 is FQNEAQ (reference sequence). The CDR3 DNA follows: TGTGCCAGCAGCATCTCTCTAGCGGGGGGGAGGAATGAGCAGTTCTTC. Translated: CASSISLAGGRNEQFF.

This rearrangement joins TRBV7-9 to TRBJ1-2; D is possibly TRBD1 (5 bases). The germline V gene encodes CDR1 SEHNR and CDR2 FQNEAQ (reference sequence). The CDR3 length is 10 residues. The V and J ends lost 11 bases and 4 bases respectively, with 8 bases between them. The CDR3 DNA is TGTGCCGGGGACCTCTATGGCTACACCTTC. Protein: CAGDLYGYTF.

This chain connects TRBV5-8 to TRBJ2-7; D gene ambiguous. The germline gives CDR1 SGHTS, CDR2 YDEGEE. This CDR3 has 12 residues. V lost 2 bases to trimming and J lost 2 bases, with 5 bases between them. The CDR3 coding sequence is TGTGCCAGCAGCTTCAGGACCTACGAGCAGTACTTC. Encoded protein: CASSFRTYEQYF.

The CDR3 DNA follows: TGCGCCAGCAGCCAAGATCCGGCTAGCGGGGCGGATACGCAGTATTTT. Its translation: CASSQDPASGADTQYF. V usage is TRBV4-3 and J usage is TRBJ2-3, with 9 bases matching TRBD2. Germline V gene data show CDR1 as LGHNA and CDR2 as YSLEER. The CDR3 length is 16 residues. With V trimmed by 0 bases and J by 6 bases, 7 bases remained unmatched.

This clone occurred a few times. In nucleotides, the CDR3 is TGTGCTAGTGGTTTCCCGTGGCGGGGGGGCACAGATACGCAGTATTTT. Amino acids: CASGFPWRGGTDTQYF. The rearrangement joins TRBV12-5 to TRBJ2-3; 8 bases are shared with TRBD2. The CDR3 has 16 residues. Germline lookup yields CDR1 LGHNT and CDR2 FRNRAP. The J segment lost 1 base and the V segment lost 3 bases, leaving 6 bases of the junction unmatched.

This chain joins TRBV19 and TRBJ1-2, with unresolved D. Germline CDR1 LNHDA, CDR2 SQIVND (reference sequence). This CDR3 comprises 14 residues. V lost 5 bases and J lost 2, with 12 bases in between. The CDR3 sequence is CASSRTALNYGYTF. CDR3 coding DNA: TGTGCCAGTAGTCGAACGGCGTTAAACTATGGCTACACCTTC.

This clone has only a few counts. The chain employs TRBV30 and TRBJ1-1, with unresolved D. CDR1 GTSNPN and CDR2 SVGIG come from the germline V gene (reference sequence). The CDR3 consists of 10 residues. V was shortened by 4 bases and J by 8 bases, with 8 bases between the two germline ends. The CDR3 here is CAWTQYEAFF. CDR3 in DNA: TGTGCCTGGACCCAATACGAAGCTTTCTTT.

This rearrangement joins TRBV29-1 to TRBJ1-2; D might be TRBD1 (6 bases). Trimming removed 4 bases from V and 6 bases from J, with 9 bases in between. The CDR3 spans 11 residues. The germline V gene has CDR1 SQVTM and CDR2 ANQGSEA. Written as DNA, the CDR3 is TGCAGCGTTGGGGACATCGATGGCTACACCTTC. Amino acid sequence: CSVGDIDGYTF. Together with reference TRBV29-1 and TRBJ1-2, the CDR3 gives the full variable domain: SAVISQKPSRDICQRGTSLTIQCQVDSQVTMMFWYRQQPGQSLTLIATANQGSEATYESGFVIDKFPISRPNLTFSTLTVSNMSPEDSSIYLCSVGDIDGYTFGSGTRLTVV.